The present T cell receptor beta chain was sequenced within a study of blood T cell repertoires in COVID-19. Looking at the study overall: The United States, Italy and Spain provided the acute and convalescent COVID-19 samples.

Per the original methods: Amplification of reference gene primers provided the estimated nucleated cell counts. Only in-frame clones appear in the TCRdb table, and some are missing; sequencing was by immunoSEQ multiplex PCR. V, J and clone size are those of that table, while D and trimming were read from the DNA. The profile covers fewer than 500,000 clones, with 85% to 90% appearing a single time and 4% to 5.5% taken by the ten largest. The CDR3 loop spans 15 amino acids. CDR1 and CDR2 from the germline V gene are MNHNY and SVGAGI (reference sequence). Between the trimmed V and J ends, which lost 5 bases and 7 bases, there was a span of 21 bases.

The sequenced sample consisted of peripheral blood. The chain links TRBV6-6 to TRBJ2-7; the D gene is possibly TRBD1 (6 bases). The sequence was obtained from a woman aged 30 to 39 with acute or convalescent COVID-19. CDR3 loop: CASSPLPVLQGEQYF. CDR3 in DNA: TGTGCCAGCAGTCCCCTACCGGTGTTGCAGGGGGAGCAGTACTTC.